This is a list of T cell receptor beta chains from one sample in a study of vaccination and CD4 T cells after COVID-19. Their target antigens are unknown. TCRdb ran MiXCR on the PCR reads and lists one entry per CDR3 protein. The sample has approximately 13,000 distinct CDR3 sequences, about 65% seen once. Material for sequencing was CD4+ T cells from blood, cultured in vitro. These receptors all stem from a human donor who had recovered from COVID-19. The CDR3 runs from the conserved cysteine through the conserved F or W. The order of the fields is V gene, D gene, clone size, J gene, CDR3 protein, CDR3 DNA. The D gene is left open where the match is weak. For some rows the clone size is stated as once, few or many, or as a class when expanded; others skip it.

v_gene: TRBV7-9; d_gene: TRBD1; abundance: few; j_gene: TRBJ1-1; CDR3aa: CASSIQGGNTEAFF; CDR3nt: TGTGCCAGCAGCATACAGGGGGGGAACACTGAAGCTTTCTTT
v_gene: TRBV27; d_gene: -; abundance: -; j_gene: TRBJ2-3; CDR3aa: CATYREETDTQYF; CDR3nt: TGTGCCACCTACAGGGAGGAGACAGATACGCAGTATTTT
v_gene: TRBV25-1; d_gene: -; abundance: -; j_gene: TRBJ2-1; CDR3aa: CASSRDSNSYNEQFF; CDR3nt: TGTGCCAGCAGTCGGGACTCCAACTCCTACAATGAGCAGTTCTTC
v_gene: TRBV27; d_gene: -; abundance: -; j_gene: TRBJ2-7; CDR3aa: CASSPGGRYYEQYF; CDR3nt: TGTGCCAGCAGTCCGGGGGGCCGCTACTACGAGCAGTACTTC
v_gene: TRBV7-2; d_gene: -; abundance: -; j_gene: TRBJ1-2; CDR3aa: CASSPPQVAANYGYTF; CDR3nt: TGTGCCAGCAGCCCCCCACAGGTAGCGGCTAACTATGGCTACACCTTC
v_gene: TRBV20-1; d_gene: -; abundance: few; j_gene: TRBJ1-1; CDR3aa: CSARRMNTEAFF; CDR3nt: TGCAGTGCTCGGAGAATGAACACTGAAGCTTTCTTT
v_gene: TRBV5-1; d_gene: -; abundance: -; j_gene: TRBJ1-2; CDR3aa: CASSLGSAFNYGYTF; CDR3nt: TGCGCCAGCAGCTTGGGGTCAGCCTTTAACTATGGCTACACCTTC
v_gene: TRBV25-1; d_gene: TRBD1; abundance: -; j_gene: TRBJ2-1; CDR3aa: CASSRDSNYNEQFF; CDR3nt: TGTGCCAGCAGCCGGGACAGCAATTACAATGAGCAGTTCTTC
v_gene: TRBV11-3; d_gene: -; abundance: -; j_gene: TRBJ1-6; CDR3aa: CASSPALDSPLHF; CDR3nt: TGTGCCAGCAGCCCCGCCCTGGATTCACCCCTCCACTTT
v_gene: TRBV12-5; d_gene: -; abundance: -; j_gene: TRBJ1-2; CDR3aa: CASAPPGNHFRYTF; CDR3nt: TGTGCTAGTGCCCCTCCGGGCAACCACTTTCGCTACACCTTC
v_gene: TRBV12-3/TRBV12-4; d_gene: -; abundance: -; j_gene: TRBJ1-2; CDR3aa: CASSFLAGGYTF; CDR3nt: TGTGCCAGCAGTTTTCTGGCAGGCGGCTACACCTTC
v_gene: TRBV27; d_gene: -; abundance: few; j_gene: TRBJ2-5; CDR3aa: CASRGADQETQYF; CDR3nt: TGTGCCAGCAGGGGGGCGGATCAAGAGACCCAGTACTTC
v_gene: TRBV20-1; d_gene: TRBD2; abundance: few; j_gene: TRBJ2-5; CDR3aa: CSARDQAGAQETQYF; CDR3nt: TGCAGTGCTAGAGATCAAGCGGGAGCTCAAGAGACCCAGTACTTC
v_gene: TRBV28; d_gene: TRBD1; abundance: -; j_gene: TRBJ1-1; CDR3aa: CASNSWPVTGGLAFF; CDR3nt: TGTGCCAGCAACTCGTGGCCTGTGACAGGGGGCTTAGCTTTCTTT
v_gene: TRBV21-1; d_gene: -; abundance: few; j_gene: TRBJ1-2; CDR3aa: CASSKVAGVNYGYTF; CDR3nt: TGTGCCAGCAGCAAAGTGGCGGGGGTAAACTATGGCTACACCTTC
v_gene: TRBV11-2; d_gene: -; abundance: -; j_gene: TRBJ1-5; CDR3aa: CASSLAGSNQPQHF; CDR3nt: TGTGCCAGCAGCTTAGCGGGCAGTAATCAGCCCCAGCATTTT
v_gene: TRBV7-2; d_gene: -; abundance: few; j_gene: TRBJ1-2; CDR3aa: CASSLDLSNGYTF; CDR3nt: TGTGCCAGCAGCTTAGATCTATCGAATGGCTACACCTTC
v_gene: TRBV4-1; d_gene: -; abundance: -; j_gene: TRBJ1-1; CDR3aa: CASSQGSTEAFF; CDR3nt: TGCGCCAGCAGCCAAGGGAGCACAGAAGCTTTCTTT
v_gene: TRBV7-3; d_gene: TRBD1; abundance: few; j_gene: TRBJ1-2; CDR3aa: CASSNRQGRDGYTF; CDR3nt: TGTGCCAGCAGCAATAGACAGGGGCGAGATGGCTACACCTTC
v_gene: TRBV4-1; d_gene: -; abundance: few; j_gene: TRBJ1-5; CDR3aa: CASSPTAGATNQPQHF; CDR3nt: TGCGCCAGCAGCCCAACCGCGGGGGCCACTAATCAGCCCCAGCATTTT
v_gene: TRBV10-1; d_gene: -; abundance: once; j_gene: TRBJ2-1; CDR3aa: CASSPSRERYNEQFF; CDR3nt: TGCGCCAGCAGTCCTAGTCGGGAGAGGTACAATGAGCAGTTCTTC
v_gene: TRBV20-1; d_gene: -; abundance: once; j_gene: TRBJ2-1; CDR3aa: CSARYERGFVGYNEQFF; CDR3nt: TGCAGTGCTAGATACGAACGGGGGTTCGTTGGGTACAATGAGCAGTTCTTC
v_gene: TRBV20-1; d_gene: -; abundance: few; j_gene: TRBJ1-4; CDR3aa: CSAPAGYSVYEKLFF; CDR3nt: TGCAGTGCTCCGGCGGGGTACAGCGTATATGAAAAACTGTTTTTT
v_gene: TRBV14; d_gene: TRBD1; abundance: -; j_gene: TRBJ2-4; CDR3aa: CASSQRTGSYIQYF; CDR3nt: TGTGCCAGCAGCCAGAGGACAGGGTCCTACATTCAGTACTTC
v_gene: TRBV30; d_gene: -; abundance: -; j_gene: TRBJ2-7; CDR3aa: CAIPGTYGQYF; CDR3nt: TGTGCTATTCCGGGTACCTACGGGCAGTACTTC
v_gene: TRBV2; d_gene: -; abundance: -; j_gene: TRBJ1-4; CDR3aa: CASSEWPTVTELFF; CDR3nt: TGTGCCAGCAGTGAATGGCCGACAGTGACTGAACTGTTTTTT
v_gene: TRBV9; d_gene: -; abundance: -; j_gene: TRBJ1-6; CDR3aa: CASSVRVENSPLHF; CDR3nt: TGTGCCAGCAGCGTAAGGGTTGAGAATTCACCCCTCCACTTT
v_gene: TRBV29-1; d_gene: -; abundance: -; j_gene: TRBJ2-3; CDR3aa: CSVEDLTGLGTQYF; CDR3nt: TGCAGCGTTGAAGATCTTACCGGATTAGGTACGCAGTATTTT
v_gene: TRBV2; d_gene: -; abundance: -; j_gene: TRBJ2-7; CDR3aa: CASSDVVGYEQYF; CDR3nt: TGTGCCAGCAGTGATGTAGTGGGATACGAGCAGTACTTC
v_gene: TRBV7-3; d_gene: -; abundance: -; j_gene: TRBJ2-3; CDR3aa: CASRPTGFSTDTQYF; CDR3nt: TGTGCCAGCAGACCTACGGGGTTTAGCACAGATACGCAGTATTTT
v_gene: TRBV19; d_gene: -; abundance: once; j_gene: TRBJ2-5; CDR3aa: CASSTRDVQETQYF; CDR3nt: TGTGCCAGTAGTACTCGGGACGTTCAAGAGACCCAGTACTTC
v_gene: TRBV18; d_gene: -; abundance: -; j_gene: TRBJ1-5; CDR3aa: CASSHGSNQPQHF; CDR3nt: TGTGCCAGCTCACACGGTAGCAATCAGCCCCAGCATTTT